The subject of this entry is one TCR beta chain. Its cognate antigen is unknown. These data come from a study of T cell responses to AZD1222 COVID-19 vaccine. Study-wide findings and caveats: Recipients of AZD1222 seropositive at baseline numbered only five or six. Clonal diversity may have been underestimated, and the donors were mostly white British, with more females than males.

Repertoires were generated with immunoSEQ multiplex PCR, while TCRdb's copy carries only in-frame clones and drops some. The table lists 140,000 to 150,000 clones, over 80% of them singletons. CDR1 and CDR2 from the germline V gene are SGDLS and YYNGEE. The CDR3 runs 17 residues. Unmatched junction bases numbered 15, after V lost 4 bases and J lost 3 bases. This TCR was recovered from an adult who received the AZD1222 COVID-19 vaccine. The sample consisted of peripheral blood, taken 28 days after the second AZD1222 dose. V and J are TRBV9 and TRBJ1-2; 7 bases fit TRBD1. CDR3 DNA: TGTGCCAGCAGCCCCCGGACAGGTATGGGGGGATACTATGGCTACACCTTC. Protein product: CASSPRTGMGGYYGYTF. Supplemented by reference TRBV9 and TRBJ1-2, the full variable domain reads DSGVTQTPKHLITATGQRVTLRCSPRSGDLSVYWYQQSLDQGLQFLIQYYNGEERAKGNILERFSAQQFPDLHSELNLSSLELGDSALYFCASSPRTGMGGYYGYTFGSGTRLTVV.